This entry lists 15 T cell receptor beta chains sequenced from one sample in a study of early T cells in non-severe SARS-CoV-2 infection. TCRdb re-called the 5' RACE reads with MiXCR, one entry per CDR3 protein. The sample records about 64,000 distinct CDR3 sequences, approximately 10% being singletons. The sequenced sample was whole blood, obtained at baseline. The receptor source for this set is an adult who was a healthcare worker with PCR-confirmed SARS-CoV-2 infection or an uninfected control (not recorded which).

This clonotype has only a few counts. The CDR3 sequence is CASSHSSGGPRNEQFF. CDR3 nucleotides: TGTGCCAGCAGCCATTCTAGCGGGGGTCCCAGAAATGAGCAGTTCTTC. The V and J genes are TRBV3-1 and TRBJ2-1, with 10 positions matching TRBD2. Germline V gene lookup returns CDR1 LGHDT and CDR2 YNNKEL (reference sequence). Trimming at V came to 3 bases and at J to 7 bases, leaving 9 bases not matched to a gene. CDR3 length: 16 amino acids.

This clonotype was recorded at least ten times. The rearrangement links TRBV7-2 to TRBJ1-2; D gene unclear. Germline CDR1 is SGHTA and CDR2 is FQGNSA. The CDR3 sequence is 13 residues long. With 5 bases removed from V and 2 bases from J, the gap between germline ends came to 9 bases. The CDR3 loop reads CASSPNLNYGYTF. The DNA of the CDR3 is TGTGCCAGCAGCCCGAACCTGAACTATGGCTACACCTTC.

This sequence joins TRBV19 and TRBJ1-2, with TRBD1 as a possible D gene (5 bases). Between the trimmed V and J ends, which lost 6 bases and 5 bases, there was a span of 16 bases. Germline V gives CDR1 LNHDA, CDR2 SQIVND (reference sequence). CDR3 length equals 14 residues. The CDR3 loop is CASRPDFGAYGYTF. The CDR3, as DNA: TGTGCCAGTAGACCGGACTTTGGGGCTTATGGCTACACCTTC.

This clonotype was seen only a few times. The chain is built from TRBV7-9 and TRBJ2-1; possibly TRBD2 for D (6 bases). V gave up 7 bases and J gave up 5 bases, with 9 bases separating them. In germline, CDR1 is SEHNR, CDR2 FQNEAQ (reference sequence). The CDR3 covers 12 residues. CDR3 protein: CASISGDNEQFF. The CDR3 region has the DNA TGTGCCAGCATTTCGGGGGACAATGAGCAGTTCTTC.

This clonotype appeared a few times. This chain connects TRBV5-8 to TRBJ1-2, with TRBD1 as a possible D gene (6 bases). V was shortened by 4 bases and J by 7 bases, with 17 bases between the two germline ends. The CDR3 sequence is 14 residues long. The germline gives CDR1 SGHTS, CDR2 YDEGEE. The CDR3 nucleotides are TGTGCCAGCAGCCCCGAACGGCTAGGGGGTGGCTACACCTTC. Its protein is CASSPERLGGGYTF.

This clonotype was counted only a few times. V and J are TRBV10-3 and TRBJ2-3; 11 bases agree with TRBD1. The CDR3 totals 14 residues. Germline V gene lookup returns CDR1 ENHRY and CDR2 SYGVKD. The trim removed 6 bases at V and 3 bases at J, leaving 2 bases unmatched. The DNA for the CDR3 is TGTGCCATCAGAGGGACAGGGGGTACAGATACGCAGTATTTT. Translating it yields CAIRGTGGTDTQYF.

The rearrangement joins TRBV27 to TRBJ1-5; D not resolved. V lost 0 bases and J lost 7, with 10 bases in between. This CDR3 is 14 amino acids long. Germline assignment: CDR1 MNHEY and CDR2 SMNVEV (reference sequence). This CDR3 reads CASSLSAAGQPQHF. In DNA, the CDR3 is TGTGCCAGCAGTTTATCGGCGGCCGGGCAGCCCCAGCATTTT.

This rearrangement joins TRBV3-1 to TRBJ1-2; weak D call: TRBD1 (5 bases). Per germline, CDR1 LGHDT and CDR2 YNNKEL (reference sequence). The CDR3 totals 15 residues. V dropped 0 bases and J dropped 4 bases, with 12 bases sitting between them. The CDR3 spells CASSQEGRGTYGYTF. The CDR3 nucleotides are TGTGCCAGCAGCCAAGAAGGGCGGGGGACCTATGGCTACACCTTC.

This clonotype came up a few times. CDR3 amino acids: CASGRTGGGYNEQFF. Here the CDR3 DNA reads TGTGCCAGCGGAAGGACGGGGGGAGGCTACAATGAGCAGTTCTTC. The chain links TRBV6-5 to TRBJ2-1, with TRBD2 matching 7 bases. Looked up from germline, CDR1 is MNHEY and CDR2 is SVGAGI. The V segment lost 8 bases and the J segment 3 bases; nucleotides outside the gene matches: 10. This CDR3 contains 15 residues.

The rearrangement joins TRBV5-4 to TRBJ2-5, with D unclear. The germline V gene has CDR1 SGHNT and CDR2 YYREEE (reference sequence). The V end was cut by 4 bases, the J end by 1 base, with 11 bases between. The CDR3 is 14 amino acids. The CDR3 reads CASSPISTQETQYF. Written as DNA, the CDR3 is TGTGCCAGCAGCCCCATTAGCACCCAAGAGACCCAGTACTTC.

This chain joins TRBV10-3 and TRBJ2-3; TRBD2 is a possible D gene (7 bases). V gave up 4 bases and J gave up 0 bases, with 20 bases separating them. Germline V gives CDR1 ENHRY, CDR2 SYGVKD. CDR3 length equals 18 residues. The CDR3 protein is CAISGLITGGPSTDTQYF. CDR3 sequence (DNA): TGTGCCATCAGTGGCCTAATCACCGGGGGGCCGAGCACAGATACGCAGTATTTT.

In regard to this clonotype: At one boundary the junction diverges from the germline segment, which might be a read error. The V gene is TRBV28, the J gene TRBJ1-1, with no clear D. Germline V gene lookup returns CDR1 MDHEN and CDR2 SYDVKM. This CDR3 region has 13 residues. The chain's CDR3 is CASRRTVNTDAFF. DNA for the CDR3: TGTGCCAGCAGACGGACGGTGAACACTGACGCTTTCTTT.

The chain uses TRBV7-2 and TRBJ2-7; a weak D match, TRBD2 (5 bases). The germline V and J ends were trimmed by 5 bases and 0 bases, with 11 bases remaining between them. Germline CDR1 and CDR2: SGHTA and FQGNSA. The CDR3 is 14 amino acids. The DNA of the CDR3 is TGTGCCAGCAGCCCGGACTCTAGCTCCTACGAGCAGTACTTC. Translation gives CASSPDSSSYEQYF.

This clonotype was seen a few times. The chain combines TRBV30 with TRBJ1-2; D remains ambiguous. The V end lost 5 bases, the J end lost 2 bases, and 21 bases lay between the germline ends. Looked up from germline, CDR1 is GTSNPN and CDR2 is SVGIG (reference sequence). The CDR3 contains 16 residues. The CDR3, as DNA: TGTGCCTGGGCCCCCCTCACCCCAGGCTGGAACTATGGCTACACCTTC. This encodes CAWAPLTPGWNYGYTF.

This clonotype was detected only a few times. The rearrangement links TRBV7-8 to TRBJ2-7; 7 bases are a match to TRBD2. Germline assignment: CDR1 SGHVS and CDR2 FQNEAQ. The CDR3 runs 14 residues. The V segment lost 2 bases and the J segment 3 bases; nucleotides outside the gene matches: 4. The DNA for the CDR3 is TGTGCCAGCAGCTTAATTGGGGGGGGCTACGAGCAGTACTTC. As protein: CASSLIGGGYEQYF.